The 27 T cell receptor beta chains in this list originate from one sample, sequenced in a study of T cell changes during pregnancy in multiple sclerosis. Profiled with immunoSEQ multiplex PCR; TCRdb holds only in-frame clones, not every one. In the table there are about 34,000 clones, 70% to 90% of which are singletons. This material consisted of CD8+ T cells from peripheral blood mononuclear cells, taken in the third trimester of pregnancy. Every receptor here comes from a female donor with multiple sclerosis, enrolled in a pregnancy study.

The CDR3 DNA reads as TGTGCCAGCAGCGGGACAGGGGTGGCATGGGGAGCTTTCTTT. It codes for CASSGTGVAWGAFF. The chain links TRBV9 to TRBJ1-1; 9 bases map to TRBD1. Germline trimming cut 3 bases from V and 10 bases from J; bases unmatched to any gene: 10. Germline V gives CDR1 SGDLS, CDR2 YYNGEE. The CDR3 totals 14 residues.

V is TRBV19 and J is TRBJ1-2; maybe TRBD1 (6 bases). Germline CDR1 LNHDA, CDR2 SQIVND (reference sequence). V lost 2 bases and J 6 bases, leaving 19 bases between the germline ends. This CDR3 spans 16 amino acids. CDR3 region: CASSITLSAGEDGYTF. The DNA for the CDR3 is TGTGCCAGTAGTATAACCCTTTCTGCAGGGGAAGATGGCTACACCTTC.

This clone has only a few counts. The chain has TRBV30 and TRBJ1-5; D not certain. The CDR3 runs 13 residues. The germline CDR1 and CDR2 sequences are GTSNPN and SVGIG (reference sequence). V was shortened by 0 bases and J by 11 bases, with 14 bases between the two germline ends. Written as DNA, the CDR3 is TGTGCCTGGAGTGTAGGCTCGGGCGGGGCCCAGCATTTT. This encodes CAWSVGSGGAQHF.

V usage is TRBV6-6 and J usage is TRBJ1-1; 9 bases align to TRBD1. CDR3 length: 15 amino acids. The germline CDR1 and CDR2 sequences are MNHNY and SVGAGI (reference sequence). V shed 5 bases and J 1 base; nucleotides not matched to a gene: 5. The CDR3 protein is CASSRDRGRNTEAFF. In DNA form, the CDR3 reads TGTGCCAGCAGTCGCGACAGGGGGAGGAACACTGAAGCTTTCTTT.

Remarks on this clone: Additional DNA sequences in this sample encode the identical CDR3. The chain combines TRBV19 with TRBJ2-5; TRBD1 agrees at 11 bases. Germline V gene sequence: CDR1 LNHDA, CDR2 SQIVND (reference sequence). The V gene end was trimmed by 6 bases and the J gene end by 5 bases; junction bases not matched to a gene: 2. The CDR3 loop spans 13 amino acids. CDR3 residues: CASRDRGQETQYF. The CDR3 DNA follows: TGTGCCAGTAGGGACAGGGGGCAGGAGACCCAGTACTTC.

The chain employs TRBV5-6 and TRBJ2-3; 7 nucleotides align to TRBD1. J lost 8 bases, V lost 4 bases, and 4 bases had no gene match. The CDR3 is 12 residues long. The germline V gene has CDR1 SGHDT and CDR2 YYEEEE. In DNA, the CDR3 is TGTGCCAGCAGCGCGGACAGGTCTACGCAGTATTTT. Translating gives CASSADRSTQYF.

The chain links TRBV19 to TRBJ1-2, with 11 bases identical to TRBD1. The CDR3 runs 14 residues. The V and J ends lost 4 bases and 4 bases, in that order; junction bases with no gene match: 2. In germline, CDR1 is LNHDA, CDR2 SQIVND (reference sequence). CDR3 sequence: CASSTGTGGYGYTF. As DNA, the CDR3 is TGTGCCAGTAGTACCGGGACAGGGGGCTATGGCTACACCTTC.

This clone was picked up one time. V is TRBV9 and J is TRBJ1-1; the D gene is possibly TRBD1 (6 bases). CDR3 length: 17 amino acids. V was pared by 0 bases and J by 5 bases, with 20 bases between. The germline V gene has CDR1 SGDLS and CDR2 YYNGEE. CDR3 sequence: CASSVDPLGGLRTEAFF. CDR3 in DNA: TGTGCCAGCAGCGTAGATCCCCTCGGGGGGCTGCGGACTGAAGCTTTCTTT. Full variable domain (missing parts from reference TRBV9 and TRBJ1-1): DSGVTQTPKHLITATGQRVTLRCSPRSGDLSVYWYQQSLDQGLQFLIQYYNGEERAKGNILERFSAQQFPDLHSELNLSSLELGDSALYFCASSVDPLGGLRTEAFFGQGTRLTVV.

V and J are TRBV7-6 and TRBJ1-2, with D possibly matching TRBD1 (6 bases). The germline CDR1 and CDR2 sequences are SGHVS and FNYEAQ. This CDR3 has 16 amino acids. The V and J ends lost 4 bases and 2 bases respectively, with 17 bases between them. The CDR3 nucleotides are TGTGCCAGCAGCTCGCGGGGGGGCAGGGAGAACTATGGCTACACCTTC. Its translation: CASSSRGGRENYGYTF. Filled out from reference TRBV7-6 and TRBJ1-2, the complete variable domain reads GAGVSQSPRYKVTKRGQDVALRCDPISGHVSLYWYRQALGQGPEFLTYFNYEAQQDKSGLPNDRFSAERPEGSISTLTIQRTEQRDSAMYRCASSSRGGRENYGYTFGSGTRLTVV.

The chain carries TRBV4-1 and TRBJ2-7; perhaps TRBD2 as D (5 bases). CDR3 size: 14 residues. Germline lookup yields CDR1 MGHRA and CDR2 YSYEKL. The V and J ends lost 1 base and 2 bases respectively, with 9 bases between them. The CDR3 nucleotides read TGCGCCAGCAGCCAAGTGCCGGGGACCTACGAGCAGTACTTC. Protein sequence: CASSQVPGTYEQYF.

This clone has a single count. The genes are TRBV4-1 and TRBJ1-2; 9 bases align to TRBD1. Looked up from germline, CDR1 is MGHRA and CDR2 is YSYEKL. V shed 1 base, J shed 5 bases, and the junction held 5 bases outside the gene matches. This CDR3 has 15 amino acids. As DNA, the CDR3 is TGCGCCAGCAGCCAAGGAGGGGACAGGGTATATGGCTACACCTTC. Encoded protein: CASSQGGDRVYGYTF.

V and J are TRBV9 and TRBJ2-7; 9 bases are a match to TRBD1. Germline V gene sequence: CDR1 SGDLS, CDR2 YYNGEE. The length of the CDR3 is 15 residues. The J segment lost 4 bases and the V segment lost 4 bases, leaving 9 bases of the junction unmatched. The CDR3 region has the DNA TGTGCCAGCAGCCCTGGGACAGGGAAGGTTTACGAGCAGTACTTC. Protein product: CASSPGTGKVYEQYF.

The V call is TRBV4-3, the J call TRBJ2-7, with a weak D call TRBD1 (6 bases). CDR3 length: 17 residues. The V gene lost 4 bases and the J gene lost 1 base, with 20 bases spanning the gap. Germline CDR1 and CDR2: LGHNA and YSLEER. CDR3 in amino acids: CASSLAFRTVNSYEQYF. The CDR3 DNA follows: TGCGCCAGCAGCCTCGCCTTCAGGACAGTTAATTCCTACGAGCAGTACTTC.

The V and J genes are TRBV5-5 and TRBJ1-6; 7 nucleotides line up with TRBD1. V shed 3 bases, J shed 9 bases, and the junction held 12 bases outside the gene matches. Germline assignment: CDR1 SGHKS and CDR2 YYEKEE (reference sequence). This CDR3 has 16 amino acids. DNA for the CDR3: TGTGCCAGCAGCTCATACCAGGGGGAAAAAATTTCACCCCTCCACTTT. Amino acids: CASSSYQGEKISPLHF.

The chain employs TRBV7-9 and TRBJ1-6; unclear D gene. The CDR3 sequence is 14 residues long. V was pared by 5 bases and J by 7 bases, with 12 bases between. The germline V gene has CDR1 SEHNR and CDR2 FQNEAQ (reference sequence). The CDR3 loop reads CASSNTDRNSPLHF. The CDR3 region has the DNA TGTGCCAGCAGCAATACAGATAGGAATTCACCCCTCCACTTT.

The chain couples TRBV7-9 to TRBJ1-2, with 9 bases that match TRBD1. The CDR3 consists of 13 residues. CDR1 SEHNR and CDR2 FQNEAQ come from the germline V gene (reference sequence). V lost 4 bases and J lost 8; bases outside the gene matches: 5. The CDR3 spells CASSSGQGGGYTF. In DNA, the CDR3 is TGTGCCAGCAGCTCGGGACAGGGAGGAGGCTACACCTTC.

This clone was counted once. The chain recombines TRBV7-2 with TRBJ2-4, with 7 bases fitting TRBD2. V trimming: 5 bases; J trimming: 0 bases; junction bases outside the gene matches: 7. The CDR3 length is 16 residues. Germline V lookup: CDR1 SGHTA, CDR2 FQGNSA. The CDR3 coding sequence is TGTGCCAGCAGCACCCGGGACTACCGAGCCAAAAACATTCAGTACTTC. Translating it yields CASSTRDYRAKNIQYF.

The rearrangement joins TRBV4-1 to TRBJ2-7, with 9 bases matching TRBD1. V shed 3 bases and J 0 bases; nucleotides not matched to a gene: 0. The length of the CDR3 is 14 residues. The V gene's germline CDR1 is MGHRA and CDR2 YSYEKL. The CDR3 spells CASSQDRGSYEQYF. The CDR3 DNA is TGCGCCAGCAGCCAGGACAGGGGCTCCTACGAGCAGTACTTC.

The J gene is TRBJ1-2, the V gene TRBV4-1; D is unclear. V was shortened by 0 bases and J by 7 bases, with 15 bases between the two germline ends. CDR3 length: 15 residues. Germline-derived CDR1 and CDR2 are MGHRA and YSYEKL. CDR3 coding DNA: TGCGCCAGCAGCCAAGATCTGTACAGCCCGCTTGGCTACACCTTC. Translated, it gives CASSQDLYSPLGYTF.

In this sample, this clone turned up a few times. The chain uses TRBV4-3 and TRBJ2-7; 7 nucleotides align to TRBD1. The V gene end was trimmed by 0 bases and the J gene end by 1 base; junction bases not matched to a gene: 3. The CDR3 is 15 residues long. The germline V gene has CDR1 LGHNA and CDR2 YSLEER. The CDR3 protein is CASSQETGPSYEQYF. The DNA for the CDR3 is TGCGCCAGCAGCCAAGAGACAGGGCCTTCCTACGAGCAGTACTTC.

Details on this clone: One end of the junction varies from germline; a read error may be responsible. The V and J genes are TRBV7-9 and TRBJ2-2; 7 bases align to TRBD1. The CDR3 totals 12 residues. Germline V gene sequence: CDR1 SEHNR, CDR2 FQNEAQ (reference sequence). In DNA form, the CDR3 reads TGCTTGGGACAGCCGAACACCGGGGAGCTGTTTTTT. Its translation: CLGQPNTGELFF.

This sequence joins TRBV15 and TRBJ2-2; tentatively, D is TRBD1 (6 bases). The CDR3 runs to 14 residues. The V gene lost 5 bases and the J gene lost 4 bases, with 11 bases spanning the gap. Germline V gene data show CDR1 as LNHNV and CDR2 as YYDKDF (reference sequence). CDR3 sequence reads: CATSGVGGTGELFF. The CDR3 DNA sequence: TGTGCCACCAGCGGGGTAGGGGGCACCGGGGAGCTGTTTTTT.

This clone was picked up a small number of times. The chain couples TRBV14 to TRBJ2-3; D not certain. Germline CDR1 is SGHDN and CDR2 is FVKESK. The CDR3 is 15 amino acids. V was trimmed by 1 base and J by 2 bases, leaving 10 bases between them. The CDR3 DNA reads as TGTGCCAGCAGCCAAGTTGGGCGCAACACAGATACGCAGTATTTT. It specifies CASSQVGRNTDTQYF.

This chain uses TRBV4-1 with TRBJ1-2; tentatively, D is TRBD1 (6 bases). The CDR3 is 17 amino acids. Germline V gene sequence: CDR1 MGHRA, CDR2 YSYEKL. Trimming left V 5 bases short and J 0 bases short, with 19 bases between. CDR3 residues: CASSSKIDRPANYGYTF. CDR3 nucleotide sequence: TGCGCCAGCAGCTCTAAAATCGACAGGCCGGCTAACTATGGCTACACCTTC.

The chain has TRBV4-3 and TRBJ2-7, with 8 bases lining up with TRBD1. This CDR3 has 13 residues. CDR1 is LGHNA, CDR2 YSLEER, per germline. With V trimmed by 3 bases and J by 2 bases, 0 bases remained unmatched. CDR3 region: CASSQGQAYEQYF. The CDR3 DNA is TGCGCCAGCAGCCAGGGACAGGCCTACGAGCAGTACTTC.

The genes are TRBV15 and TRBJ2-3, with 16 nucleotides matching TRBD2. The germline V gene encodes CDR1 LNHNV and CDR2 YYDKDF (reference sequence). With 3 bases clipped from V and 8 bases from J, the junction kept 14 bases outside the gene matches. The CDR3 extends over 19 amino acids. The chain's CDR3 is CATSRGPGTSGGVFSTQYF. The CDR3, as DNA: TGTGCCACCAGCAGGGGTCCCGGGACTAGCGGGGGGGTCTTCAGTACGCAGTATTTT.

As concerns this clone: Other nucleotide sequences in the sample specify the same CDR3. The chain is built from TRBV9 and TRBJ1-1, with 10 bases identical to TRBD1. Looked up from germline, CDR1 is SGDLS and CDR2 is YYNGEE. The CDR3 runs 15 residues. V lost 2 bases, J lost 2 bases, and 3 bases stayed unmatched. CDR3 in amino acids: CASSVGTGANTEAFF. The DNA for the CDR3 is TGTGCCAGCAGCGTCGGGACAGGGGCAAACACTGAAGCTTTCTTT.